This T cell receptor beta chain was profiled in a study of shared clonotypes between healthy human individuals. Study context: A few men and a couple of women, aged 18 to 49, were donors.

Study findings and constraints: Clonotypes shared by all four sorted-subset donors had higher generation probabilities than non-shared clonotypes.

Note on this clone: The antigen is unknown.

This table comes from immunoSEQ multiplex PCR, and its TCRdb copy is limited to in-frame clones, with some not included. The table includes millions of clones, roughly 94% detected once. CDR3 length: 12 residues. V dropped 2 bases and J dropped 8 bases, with 9 bases sitting between them. The germline CDR1 and CDR2 sequences are KGHSH and LQKENI. The gene calls are TRBV18 and TRBJ1-2; D ambiguous. The source material was naive CD4+ T cells sorted from blood. Stated subset: CD45RA+ positively selected. The receptor's source is a man between 18 and 35 years old in good health. CDR3 amino acids: CASSPSADGYTF. The CDR3 DNA reads as TGTGCCAGCTCACCATCGGCAGACGGCTACACCTTC.